This T cell receptor beta chain derives from a study of blood T cell repertoires in COVID-19. On the study more broadly: T cells, B-cell-depleted T cells, or PBMCs provided the cDNA or gDNA that served as material.

The CDR3 runs to 17 residues. Germline CDR1 is LGHNA and CDR2 is YSLEER. V dropped 0 bases and J dropped 0 bases, with 12 bases sitting between them. Study processing details: Amplification of reference gene primers provided the estimated nucleated cell counts. Some clones are missing from TCRdb's copy, which holds only in-frame ones; the method was immunoSEQ multiplex PCR. D and trimming come from the DNA, and the V and J calls and clone size come from that table. This sample has roughly 160,000 clones; roughly 87% occur once, and the top ten carry over 3.5%. The chain uses TRBV4-3 and TRBJ1-3; D unclear. This TCR derives from a woman aged 55-69 years who had recovered from COVID-19. Source material: peripheral blood. CDR3 protein: CASSQEGRDYSGNTIYF. The CDR3 coding sequence is TGCGCCAGCAGCCAAGAGGGAAGAGACTACTCTGGAAACACCATATATTTT.